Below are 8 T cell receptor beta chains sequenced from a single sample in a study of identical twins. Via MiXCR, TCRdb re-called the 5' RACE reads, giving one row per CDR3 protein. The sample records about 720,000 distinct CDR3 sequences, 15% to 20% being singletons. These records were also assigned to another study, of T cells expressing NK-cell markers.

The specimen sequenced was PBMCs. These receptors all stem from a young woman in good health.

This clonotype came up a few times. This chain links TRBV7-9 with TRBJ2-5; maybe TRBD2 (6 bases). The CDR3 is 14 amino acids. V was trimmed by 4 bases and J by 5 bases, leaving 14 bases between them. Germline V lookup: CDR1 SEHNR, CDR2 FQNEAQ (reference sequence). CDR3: CASSYTGVRETQYF. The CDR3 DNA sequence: TGTGCCAGCAGCTACACGGGAGTGAGGGAGACCCAGTACTTC.

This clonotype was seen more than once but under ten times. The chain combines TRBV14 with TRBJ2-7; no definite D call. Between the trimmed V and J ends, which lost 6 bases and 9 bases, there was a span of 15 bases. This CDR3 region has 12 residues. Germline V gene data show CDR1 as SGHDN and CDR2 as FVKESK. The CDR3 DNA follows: TGTGCCAGCAGTAACACAGTGGGTCGGCAGTACTTC. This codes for CASSNTVGRQYF.

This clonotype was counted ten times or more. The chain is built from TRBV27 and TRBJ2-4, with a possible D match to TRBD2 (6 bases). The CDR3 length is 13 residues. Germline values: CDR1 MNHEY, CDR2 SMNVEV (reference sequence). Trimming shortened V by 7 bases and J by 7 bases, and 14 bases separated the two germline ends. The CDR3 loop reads CASKQGGLNIQYF. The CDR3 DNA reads TGTGCCAGCAAGCAGGGAGGCTTGAACATTCAGTACTTC.

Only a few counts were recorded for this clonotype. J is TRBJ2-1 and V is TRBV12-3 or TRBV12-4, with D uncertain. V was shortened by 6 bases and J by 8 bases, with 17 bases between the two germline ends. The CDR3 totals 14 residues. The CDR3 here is CASSYLSIGHEQFF. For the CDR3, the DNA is TGTGCCAGCAGCTACCTTTCTATTGGCCATGAGCAGTTCTTC.

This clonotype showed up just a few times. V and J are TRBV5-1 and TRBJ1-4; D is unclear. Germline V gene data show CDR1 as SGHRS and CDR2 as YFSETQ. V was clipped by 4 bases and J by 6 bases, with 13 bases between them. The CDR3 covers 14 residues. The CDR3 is CASSVSGRDEKLFF. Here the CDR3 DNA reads TGCGCCAGCAGCGTATCGGGGAGGGATGAAAAACTGTTTTTT. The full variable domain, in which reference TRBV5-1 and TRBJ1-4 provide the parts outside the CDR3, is KAGVTQTPRYLIKTRGQQVTLSCSPISGHRSVSWYQQTPGQGLQFLFEYFSETQRNKGNFPGRFSGRQFSNSRSEMNVSTLELGDSALYLCASSVSGRDEKLFFGSGTQLSVL.

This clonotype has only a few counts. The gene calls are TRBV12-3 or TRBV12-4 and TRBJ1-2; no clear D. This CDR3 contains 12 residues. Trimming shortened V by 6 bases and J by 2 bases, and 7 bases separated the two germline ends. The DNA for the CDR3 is TGTGCCAGCAGCCAAGTCAACTATGGCTACACCTTC. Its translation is CASSQVNYGYTF.

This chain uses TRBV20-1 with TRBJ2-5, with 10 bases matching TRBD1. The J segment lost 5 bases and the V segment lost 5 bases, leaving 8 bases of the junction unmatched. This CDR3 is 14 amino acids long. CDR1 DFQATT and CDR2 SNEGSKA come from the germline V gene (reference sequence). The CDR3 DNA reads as TGCAGTGCTGCAGTGACAGGGGGCGTCGAGACCCAGTACTTC. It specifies CSAAVTGGVETQYF.

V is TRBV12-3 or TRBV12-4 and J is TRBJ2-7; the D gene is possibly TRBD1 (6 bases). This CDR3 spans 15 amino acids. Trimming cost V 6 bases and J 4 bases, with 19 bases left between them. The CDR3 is CASSWKNREKYEQYF. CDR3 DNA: TGTGCCAGCAGCTGGAAAAACAGGGAAAAGTACGAGCAGTACTTC.